Only a few counts were recorded for the clone carrying this T cell receptor (beta chain). As yet, its antigen is unknown. These data belong to a study of CD8 T cells in ankylosing spondylitis. With molecular barcodes, quantitative 5'-RACE was used to make the TCR beta libraries. Each CDR3 protein gets one entry after TCRdb re-called the 5' RACE reads with MiXCR. The table shows 300,000 to 400,000 distinct CDR3 sequences, with 20% occurring only once. Study-level points and caveats: The clones that were linked to disease were reported to be significantly enriched in matched synovial fluid samples from ankylosing spondylitis patients.

Trimming cost V 5 bases and J 3 bases; bases outside gene matches: 10. The CDR3 has 20 amino acids. This chain joins TRBV12-3 or TRBV12-4 and TRBJ2-6; 16 bases match TRBD2. Sequencing was carried out using blood, either unsorted or a sorted T cell fraction (not recorded which). The sequence derives from a male donor with ankylosing spondylitis or in good health (not recorded which). Here the CDR3 reads CASSIRSGLAGGYGANVLTF. For the CDR3, the DNA is TGTGCCAGCAGTATAAGGTCGGGACTAGCGGGGGGGTATGGGGCCAACGTCCTGACTTTC.